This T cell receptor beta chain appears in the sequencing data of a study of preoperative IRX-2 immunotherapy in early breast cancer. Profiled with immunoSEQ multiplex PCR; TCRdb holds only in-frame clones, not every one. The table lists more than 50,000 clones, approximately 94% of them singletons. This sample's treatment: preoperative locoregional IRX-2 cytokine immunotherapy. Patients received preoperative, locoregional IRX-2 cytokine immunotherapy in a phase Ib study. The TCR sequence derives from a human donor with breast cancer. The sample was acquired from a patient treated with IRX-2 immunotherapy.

Here the CDR3 reads CASSLTWTIGTQYF. As DNA, the CDR3 is TGTGCCAGCAGTCTGACTTGGACGATCGGTACGCAGTATTTT. The J gene is TRBJ2-3, the V gene TRBV28; D remains ambiguous. Trimming pared 5 bases from V and 8 bases from J, leaving 17 bases between. The germline CDR1 and CDR2 sequences are MDHEN and SYDVKM. The CDR3 has 14 amino acids.